A single sample is the source of the 27 T cell receptor beta chains below, sequenced in a study of T cell responses to AZD1222 COVID-19 vaccine (dated by TCRdb to the early 2020s). The time point label of this sample denotes: baseline before first vaccination. Receptor amplification or capture employed the immunoSEQ multiplex PCR assay. TCRdb took over this immuneACCESS table, retaining in-frame rearrangements with V and J assigned. Such tables are incomplete; in checked studies, under half of the missing clones stem from an unresolved V gene, and the remainder is unexplained. The sample contains more than 70,000 clones, 80% to 90% of them found a single time. Approximately 8% of the sample is taken by the ten largest. Source: peripheral blood, taken on day 0 of AZD1222 vaccination. These receptors were obtained from an adult in good health.

The rearrangement links TRBV4-2 to TRBJ2-2; perhaps D is TRBD1 or TRBD2 (5 bases each). Germline CDR1 and CDR2: LGHNA and YNFKEQ. This CDR3 contains 16 residues. V gave up 4 bases and J gave up 1 base, with 13 bases separating them. The DNA of the CDR3 is TGTGCCAGCAGCCGCCCCAGAGGGGTGAACACCGGGGAGCTGTTTTTT. It specifies CASSRPRGVNTGELFF.

This chain joins TRBV14 and TRBJ1-1, with D possibly being TRBD1 (5 bases). Trimming left V 0 bases short and J 1 base short, with 15 bases between. The germline V gene has CDR1 SGHDN and CDR2 FVKESK. CDR3 length: 17 amino acids. CDR3 amino acids: CASSQEHQRGGNTEAFF. CDR3 sequence (DNA): TGTGCCAGCAGCCAAGAACATCAGCGGGGCGGGAACACTGAAGCTTTCTTT.

J is TRBJ2-3 and V is TRBV24-1; possibly TRBD2 for D (6 bases). Germline CDR1 is KGHDR and CDR2 is SFDVKD. The CDR3 sequence is 16 residues long. V was pared by 5 bases and J by 4 bases, with 18 bases between. The CDR3 here is CATSGPSGVGADTQYF. CDR3 nucleotide sequence: TGTGCCACCAGTGGCCCTTCGGGGGTAGGGGCAGATACGCAGTATTTT.

This clone rates as medium-sized. The chain combines TRBV6-5 with TRBJ2-2; D unclear. Germline CDR1 and CDR2: MNHEY and SVGAGI. The CDR3 has 11 amino acids. The germline V and J ends were trimmed by 6 bases and 7 bases, with 6 bases remaining between them. As DNA, the CDR3 is TGTGCCAGCAGATACATCGGGGAGCTGTTTTTT. Its translation: CASRYIGELFF.

J is TRBJ2-6 and V is TRBV5-4; D tentatively reads TRBD1 or TRBD2 (6 bases each). Per the germline V gene, CDR1 is SGHNT and CDR2 is YYREEE (reference sequence). Between the trimmed V and J ends, which lost 2 bases and 2 bases, there was a span of 17 bases. CDR3 length: 18 residues. The CDR3 protein is CASSLGGRIPAGANVLTF. CDR3 nucleotides: TGTGCCAGCAGCTTAGGGGGGAGGATTCCTGCTGGGGCCAACGTCCTGACTTTC.

This chain links TRBV11-2 with TRBJ2-2; D is unclear. Trimming removed 5 bases from V and 2 bases from J, with 3 bases in between. Germline V gene data show CDR1 as SGHAT and CDR2 as FQNNGV. This CDR3 contains 12 residues. The CDR3 loop reads CASSLNTGELFF. CDR3 sequence (DNA): TGTGCCAGCAGCCTTAACACCGGGGAGCTGTTTTTT.

The chain links TRBV6-5 to TRBJ2-7, with a possible D match to TRBD1 (6 bases). Germline CDR1 MNHEY, CDR2 SVGAGI. V lost 11 bases to trimming and J lost 10 bases, with 21 bases between them. The length of the CDR3 is 12 residues. The CDR3 coding sequence is TGTGCCTCCCAGGGAACAGCCAGGGGTCAGTACTTC. Encoded protein: CASQGTARGQYF.

The rearrangement links TRBV18 to TRBJ1-4, with TRBD1 matching over 11 bases. The germline CDR1 and CDR2 sequences are KGHSH and LQKENI. CDR3 length equals 16 residues. Trimming at V came to 4 bases and at J to 6 bases, leaving 7 bases not matched to a gene. CDR3 amino acids: CASSLRTGGTDEKLFF. CDR3 DNA sequence: TGTGCCAGCTCACTTCGGACAGGGGGCACGGATGAAAAACTGTTTTTT.

The CDR3: CASSHPSGRGASYEQYF. The CDR3 region has the DNA TGCGCCAGCAGCCATCCCAGTGGGCGCGGGGCCTCCTACGAGCAGTACTTC. The chain links TRBV4-1 to TRBJ2-7, with a weak D call TRBD2 (6 bases). This CDR3 spans 17 amino acids. CDR1 and CDR2 (germline): MGHRA, YSYEKL. V dropped 3 bases and J dropped 0 bases, with 18 bases sitting between them.

In nucleotides, the CDR3 is TGCGCCAGCAGCCCTATAGGTGGGACTCCCTGGGGGGGCTACACCTTC. As protein: CASSPIGGTPWGGYTF. V and J are TRBV4-1 and TRBJ1-2; maybe TRBD1 (5 bases). V lost 4 bases to trimming and J lost 8 bases, with 23 bases between them. This CDR3 contains 16 residues. Germline-derived CDR1 and CDR2 are MGHRA and YSYEKL.

The rearrangement links TRBV7-6 to TRBJ2-3; D is perhaps TRBD2 (6 bases). Germline-derived CDR1 and CDR2 are SGHVS and FNYEAQ. The CDR3 runs to 15 residues. V was pared by 4 bases and J by 5 bases, with 16 bases between. The CDR3 sequence is CASSSILARVDTQYF. CDR3 nucleotides: TGTGCCAGCAGCTCAATACTAGCCCGGGTAGATACGCAGTATTTT.

The chain employs TRBV6-5 and TRBJ2-5, with 10 bases aligning to TRBD1. Trimming at V came to 10 bases and at J to 4 bases, leaving 3 bases not matched to a gene. The germline CDR1 and CDR2 sequences are MNHEY and SVGAGI. CDR3 length: 12 amino acids. The CDR3 region is CATRDRGETQYF. CDR3 bases: TGTGCCACTCGGGACAGGGGAGAGACCCAGTACTTC.

The V gene is TRBV3-1 (or the pseudogene TRBV3-2), the J gene TRBJ2-1; TRBD2 matches at 14 bases. CDR3 length: 17 residues. Germline CDR1 and CDR2: LGHDT and YNNKEL (reference sequence). With V trimmed by 0 bases and J by 9 bases, 7 bases remained unmatched. CDR3 in DNA: TGTGCCAGCAGCCAAGATCCCCGACTAGCGGGAGGGGCTGAGCAGTTCTTC. Its translation: CASSQDPRLAGGAEQFF.

The chain recombines TRBV4-1 with TRBJ2-1; 14 nucleotides match TRBD2. The CDR3 covers 18 residues. V lost 1 base, J lost 7 bases, and 9 bases stayed unmatched. Germline CDR1 reads MGHRA; CDR2 reads YSYEKL. The CDR3 nucleotides read TGCGCCAGCAGCCAAGCCGCGACGGGGACTAGCGGGAGTAATGAGCAGTTCTTC. The encoded protein is CASSQAATGTSGSNEQFF.

The J gene is TRBJ1-5, the V gene TRBV3-1 (or the pseudogene TRBV3-2); a weak D match, TRBD1 (6 bases). V dropped 0 bases and J dropped 10 bases, with 16 bases sitting between them. This CDR3 is built from 15 residues. CDR1 and CDR2 (germline): LGHDT, YNNKEL (reference sequence). The CDR3 reads CASSQDATGTIPQHF. Here the CDR3 DNA reads TGTGCCAGCAGCCAAGATGCGACAGGTACGATCCCCCAGCATTTT.

Here the CDR3 reads CASSSQNNQPQHF. The CDR3 DNA reads as TGTGCCAGCAGTAGTCAGAACAATCAGCCCCAGCATTTT. The rearrangement joins TRBV2 to TRBJ1-5; D is uncertain. V was cut by 5 bases and J by 3 bases, with 8 bases left in between. The length of the CDR3 is 13 residues. Per germline, CDR1 SNHLY and CDR2 FYNNEI.

V and J are TRBV19 and TRBJ1-2; 8 bases match TRBD1. The junction had 3 bases not matched to a gene; V was cut back by 6 bases and J by 0 bases. There are 14 residues in the CDR3. The germline V gene encodes CDR1 LNHDA and CDR2 SQIVND (reference sequence). CDR3 DNA: TGTGCCAGTAGCGAACAGGGGGCTAACTATGGCTACACCTTC. Amino acid sequence: CASSEQGANYGYTF.

CDR3 sequence (DNA): TGTGCCAGCAGCCAAGACGGTGGGCTGCTCAATCAGCCCCAGCATTTT. It specifies CASSQDGGLLNQPQHF. J is TRBJ1-5 and V is TRBV3-1 (or the pseudogene TRBV3-2); D is undetermined. CDR1 and CDR2 (germline): LGHDT, YNNKEL (reference sequence). The CDR3 is 16 amino acids. The ends were cut back, 0 bases at V and 3 bases at J, with 12 bases in the middle.

The rearrangement joins TRBV19 to TRBJ1-2; 8 bases fit TRBD1. Germline V gene sequence: CDR1 LNHDA, CDR2 SQIVND (reference sequence). The V and J ends lost 10 bases and 6 bases, in that order; junction bases with no gene match: 13. The CDR3 length is 14 residues. The CDR3 bases are TGTGCCACCTGGGGGACAGGACGAGGGAATGGCTACACCTTC. This encodes CATWGTGRGNGYTF. Combining the CDR3 with reference TRBV19 and TRBJ1-2 gives the whole variable domain DGGITQSPKYLFRKEGQNVTLSCEQNLNHDAMYWYRQDPGQGLRLIYYSQIVNDFQKGDIAEGYSVSREKKESFPLTVTSAQKNPTAFYLCATWGTGRGNGYTFGSGTRLTVV.

The V and J genes are TRBV10-3 and TRBJ1-4; no clear D. The germline V gene encodes CDR1 ENHRY and CDR2 SYGVKD. V was cut by 8 bases and J by 7 bases, with 23 bases left in between. There are 16 residues in the CDR3. The CDR3 coding sequence is TGTGCCATCGGTGGGAGAGCCCGCGGGAGTGGTGAAAAACTGTTTTTT. Its translation: CAIGGRARGSGEKLFF.

The V gene is TRBV7-9, the J gene TRBJ2-1, with TRBD1 matching over 7 bases. This CDR3 has 18 amino acids. Germline CDR1 reads SEHNR; CDR2 reads FQNEAQ (reference sequence). Losses at the gene ends were 1 base for V and 7 bases for J; bases not matched to a gene: 16. The CDR3 loop reads CASSLVGQKRVGRNEQFF. CDR3 sequence (DNA): TGTGCCAGCAGCTTAGTGGGACAGAAAAGGGTCGGCCGGAATGAGCAGTTCTTC.

The V gene is TRBV29-1, the J gene TRBJ2-7, with 10 positions matching TRBD1. The trim removed 4 bases at V and 3 bases at J, leaving 24 bases unmatched. The CDR3 runs to 20 residues. Germline V gene lookup returns CDR1 SQVTM and CDR2 ANQGSEA. The CDR3 loop reads CSVGGFSIPAPGTGDYEQYF. The CDR3 DNA is TGCAGCGTTGGAGGGTTCAGCATCCCCGCACCCGGGACAGGGGACTACGAGCAGTACTTC.

The rearrangement links TRBV7-2 to TRBJ2-5; the match to TRBD2 covers 7 bases. Germline lookup yields CDR1 SGHTA and CDR2 FQGNSA. V lost 2 bases, J lost 1 base, and 4 bases stayed unmatched. This CDR3 is built from 15 residues. CDR3 in amino acids: CASSLLKRGQETQYF. The CDR3 bases are TGTGCCAGCAGCTTATTAAAGCGGGGCCAAGAGACCCAGTACTTC.

The chain employs TRBV18 and TRBJ2-4; D is unresolved. V lost 4 bases and J 11 bases, leaving 15 bases between the germline ends. This CDR3 contains 13 residues. The germline gives CDR1 KGHSH, CDR2 LQKENI. The CDR3 here is CASSRRGLYFQYF. For the CDR3, the DNA is TGTGCCAGCTCACGGCGTGGGCTATATTTTCAGTACTTC.

The chain joins TRBV19 to TRBJ1-2; D is unresolved. Trimming left V 0 bases short and J 7 bases short, with 12 bases between. Germline V gene sequence: CDR1 LNHDA, CDR2 SQIVND (reference sequence). The CDR3 has 14 residues. CDR3 DNA: TGTGCCAGTAGTATAGATCGGTGGGGATCTGGCTACACCTTC. Encoded protein: CASSIDRWGSGYTF.

This sequence joins TRBV19 and TRBJ2-5; tentatively, D is TRBD2 (6 bases). Germline values: CDR1 LNHDA, CDR2 SQIVND (reference sequence). With 6 bases removed from V and 2 bases from J, the gap between germline ends came to 10 bases. This CDR3 is built from 13 residues. In DNA form, the CDR3 reads TGTGCCAGTAGCCCGGGGACTCAAGAGACCCAGTACTTC. This sequence encodes CASSPGTQETQYF.

This clone was observed a single time. V gene TRBV13 combines with J gene TRBJ2-7; 11 nucleotides agree with TRBD2. This CDR3 region has 16 residues. Trimming at V came to 5 bases and at J to 5 bases, leaving 11 bases not matched to a gene. Germline assignment: CDR1 PRHDT and CDR2 FYEKMQ (reference sequence). The DNA of the CDR3 is TGTGCCAGCAGCCTACTAGGGACTAGCGGCGGTGACGAGCAGTACTTC. This codes for CASSLLGTSGGDEQYF.